This entry lists 30 T cell receptor beta chains sequenced from one sample in a study of blood T cell repertoires in COVID-19. Here immunoSEQ multiplex PCR was the method, and the copy in TCRdb shows in-frame clones only, minus some. Of a few hundred thousand clones listed, 85% to 90% were seen once; the top ten hold approximately 1.5%. Sequencing used PBMCs or T cells enriched from blood (not recorded which). Receptors were obtained from a woman aged 18-35 years with acute COVID-19.

The gene calls are TRBV19 and TRBJ1-2, with D perhaps TRBD1 (6 bases). V was shortened by 5 bases and J by 3 bases, with 16 bases between the two germline ends. CDR3 length: 15 amino acids. Germline CDR1 reads LNHDA; CDR2 reads SQIVND (reference sequence). The CDR3 protein is CASSPHRVQDYGYTF. The CDR3 DNA follows: TGTGCCAGTAGTCCCCACAGGGTACAGGACTATGGCTACACCTTC.

This sequence joins TRBV7-3 and TRBJ1-5; the match to TRBD1 covers 8 bases. This CDR3 has 15 residues. V dropped 5 bases and J dropped 6; count of bases not matched to a gene: 9. Germline V gene lookup returns CDR1 SGHTA and CDR2 FQGTGA. The CDR3 protein is CASSMRTGKSQPQHF. DNA for the CDR3: TGTGCCAGCAGCATGCGGACAGGGAAAAGTCAGCCCCAGCATTTT.

The CDR3: CASSLSRGPDYGYTF. The CDR3 region has the DNA TGTGCCAGCAGCTTAAGCAGGGGTCCCGACTATGGCTACACCTTC. The gene calls are TRBV7-9 and TRBJ1-2; D possibly corresponds to TRBD1 (6 bases). Trimming removed 2 bases from V and 3 bases from J, with 13 bases in between. From germline, CDR1 is SEHNR and CDR2 FQNEAQ (reference sequence). There are 15 residues in the CDR3. The full variable domain, completed using reference TRBV7-9 and TRBJ1-2, is DTGVSQNPRHKITKRGQNVTFRCDPISEHNRLYWYRQTLGQGPEFLTYFQNEAQLEKSRLLSDRFSAERPKGSFSTLEIQRTEQGDSAMYLCASSLSRGPDYGYTFGSGTRLTVV.

This clone was seen once. The rearrangement links TRBV11-2 to TRBJ1-4; D ambiguous. The CDR3 is made up of 12 amino acids. The V and J ends lost 7 bases and 8 bases respectively, with 11 bases between them. Germline V lookup: CDR1 SGHAT, CDR2 FQNNGV. CDR3 sequence (DNA): TGTGCCAGCAAGAAGCGAGAGGAAAAACTGTTTTTT. This codes for CASKKREEKLFF.

This chain connects TRBV15 to TRBJ2-1; 9 bases line up with TRBD2. V shed 1 base and J 8 bases; nucleotides not matched to a gene: 6. This CDR3 comprises 15 residues. Germline loops: CDR1 LNHNV, CDR2 YYDKDF (reference sequence). DNA of the CDR3: TGTGCCACCAGCAGAGCGGGGACTAGCCTCGATGAGCAGTTCTTC. Residues: CATSRAGTSLDEQFF. Full variable domain (missing parts from reference TRBV15 and TRBJ2-1): DAMVIQNPRYQVTQFGKPVTLSCSQTLNHNVMYWYQQKSSQAPKLLFHYYDKDFNNEADTPDNFQSRRPNTSFCFLDIRSPGLGDTAMYLCATSRAGTSLDEQFFGPGTRLTVL.

This CDR3 is CASSEFNAGGYTF. CDR3 nucleotides: TGTGCCAGCAGTGAGTTCAATGCGGGCGGCTACACCTTC. The chain links TRBV2 to TRBJ1-2; D is ambiguous. The germline CDR1 and CDR2 sequences are SNHLY and FYNNEI. Trimming shortened V by 3 bases and J by 8 bases, and 13 bases separated the two germline ends. There are 13 residues in the CDR3.

The chain couples TRBV5-4 to TRBJ2-7; TRBD2 matches at 13 bases. This CDR3 is 15 amino acids long. In germline, CDR1 is SGHNT, CDR2 YYREEE (reference sequence). J gave up 4 bases and V 4 bases, and 5 bases lay outside the gene matches. This CDR3 is CASSQGLAGLYEQYF. For the CDR3, the DNA is TGTGCCAGCAGCCAGGGACTAGCGGGACTGTACGAGCAGTACTTC.

This chain links TRBV12-3 or TRBV12-4 with TRBJ1-5; tentative D call: TRBD1 (5 bases). The CDR3 extends over 13 amino acids. Deletions cut 5 bases from V and 4 bases from J, with 9 bases between. The CDR3 here is CASSLQENQPQHF. The CDR3, as DNA: TGTGCCAGCAGTCTACAGGAAAATCAGCCCCAGCATTTT.

The CDR3 spells CASSIADRGQPQHF. The CDR3 region has the DNA TGTGCCAGTAGTATCGCCGACAGGGGTCAGCCCCAGCATTTT. V is TRBV19 and J is TRBJ1-5; 8 bases agree with TRBD1. Trimming removed 3 bases from V and 6 bases from J; junction bases left unmatched: 4. The CDR3 runs 14 residues. The germline V gene encodes CDR1 LNHDA and CDR2 SQIVND (reference sequence). The variable domain in full, completed from reference TRBV19 and TRBJ1-5, reads DGGITQSPKYLFRKEGQNVTLSCEQNLNHDAMYWYRQDPGQGLRLIYYSQIVNDFQKGDIAEGYSVSREKKESFPLTVTSAQKNPTAFYLCASSIADRGQPQHFGDGTRLSIL.

The chain recombines TRBV27 with TRBJ2-3; no clear D gene. Trimming cost V 4 bases and J 5 bases, with 7 bases left between them. CDR3 length: 12 amino acids. The germline gives CDR1 MNHEY, CDR2 SMNVEV (reference sequence). The chain's CDR3 is CASSSGGDTQYF. DNA for the CDR3: TGTGCCAGCAGTTCCGGCGGAGATACGCAGTATTTT.

The gene calls are TRBV11-1 and TRBJ2-3, with TRBD2 matching 14 bases. The J segment lost 5 bases and the V segment lost 6 bases, leaving 7 bases of the junction unmatched. The CDR3 is made up of 16 amino acids. The germline V gene encodes CDR1 SGHAT and CDR2 FQDESV (reference sequence). The CDR3 DNA reads TGTGCCAGCAGTTCTGGGACTAGCGGGAGTCTAGATACGCAGTATTTT. Translating gives CASSSGTSGSLDTQYF.

V usage is TRBV27 and J usage is TRBJ1-1; D is unresolved. V lost 3 bases and J 2 bases, leaving 7 bases between the germline ends. CDR1 and CDR2 from the germline V gene are MNHEY and SMNVEV (reference sequence). This CDR3 has 13 residues. CDR3 region: CASSFGFNTEAFF. CDR3 DNA sequence: TGTGCCAGCAGTTTTGGCTTTAACACTGAAGCTTTCTTT.

This clone has only one observation. The V gene is TRBV11-1, the J gene TRBJ2-7; weak D call: TRBD2 (5 bases). The CDR3 covers 14 residues. Germline V gene data show CDR1 as SGHAT and CDR2 as FQDESV (reference sequence). V was clipped by 3 bases and J by 6 bases, with 15 bases between them. The CDR3 DNA sequence: TGTGCCAGCAGCTTGGCTCGTGGAGGTGGCGAGCAGTACTTC. Translating it yields CASSLARGGGEQYF. Supplemented by reference TRBV11-1 and TRBJ2-7, the full variable domain reads EAEVAQSPRYKITEKSQAVAFWCDPISGHATLYWYRQILGQGPELLVQFQDESVVDDSQLPKDRFSAERLKGVDSTLKIQPAELGDSAMYLCASSLARGGGEQYFGPGTRLTVT.

The chain uses TRBV3-1 (or the pseudogene TRBV3-2) and TRBJ2-7, with D perhaps matching TRBD1 (5 bases). The CDR3 is 13 amino acids. V lost 0 bases to trimming and J lost 3 bases, with 6 bases between them. Germline V gene data show CDR1 as LGHDT and CDR2 as YNNKEL (reference sequence). In DNA, the CDR3 is TGTGCCAGCAGCCAAGAAGACAGCTACGAGCAGTACTTC. This codes for CASSQEDSYEQYF.

This sequence joins TRBV5-4 and TRBJ1-1; 7 nucleotides line up with TRBD1. The CDR3 covers 13 residues. V shed 6 bases, J shed 9 bases, and the junction held 11 bases outside the gene matches. CDR1 and CDR2 from the germline V gene are SGHNT and YYREEE (reference sequence). The CDR3 nucleotides are TGTGCCAGCACCAAGGACAGGTCCAGCCAAGCTTTCTTT. It translates to CASTKDRSSQAFF.

CDR3: CASSLRGGSRINSPLHF. In DNA, the CDR3 is TGTGCCAGCAGCCTAAGAGGGGGCAGCAGAATTAATTCACCCCTCCACTTT. The V call is TRBV14, the J call TRBJ1-6; 7 bases match TRBD1. The germline CDR1 and CDR2 sequences are SGHDN and FVKESK. The CDR3 has 17 amino acids. Trimming took 4 bases from V and 6 from J; bases not matched to a gene: 12.

This clone was observed once. The chain combines TRBV4-3 with TRBJ2-1, with 10 bases identical to TRBD2. J lost 5 bases, V lost 0 bases, and 16 bases had no gene match. The CDR3 runs to 20 residues. CDR1 and CDR2 (germline): LGHNA, YSLEER. CDR3 protein: CASSQEARLAGALGHNEQFF. DNA for the CDR3: TGCGCCAGCAGCCAAGAAGCTCGGCTAGCGGGAGCGTTGGGGCACAATGAGCAGTTCTTC.

This chain uses TRBV7-8 with TRBJ2-7, with no clear D. The CDR3 is 15 amino acids. Germline V gene data show CDR1 as SGHVS and CDR2 as FQNEAQ. The ends were cut back, 1 base at V and 4 bases at J, with 14 bases in the middle. The DNA of the CDR3 is TGTGCCAGCAGCTTAGTATCGCAGGTTGAGTACGAGCAGTACTTC. Residues: CASSLVSQVEYEQYF.

The chain is built from TRBV9 and TRBJ2-1; no reliable D call. Trimming left V 4 bases short and J 3 bases short, with 11 bases between. The CDR3 spans 14 residues. Per germline, CDR1 SGDLS and CDR2 YYNGEE. The CDR3 sequence is CASSPLRSYNEQFF. CDR3 DNA sequence: TGTGCCAGCAGCCCGCTCCGGAGCTACAATGAGCAGTTCTTC.

This chain connects TRBV11-2 to TRBJ2-1; 7 bases map to TRBD2. From germline, CDR1 is SGHAT and CDR2 FQNNGV. The V gene end was trimmed by 5 bases and the J gene end by 7 bases; junction bases not matched to a gene: 11. This CDR3 spans 15 amino acids. Written as DNA, the CDR3 is TGTGCCAGCAGCGCCATGAGACGGGAGGAAAATGAGCAGTTCTTC. Translation: CASSAMRREENEQFF.

The table lists this clone with a count of one. This chain joins TRBV28 and TRBJ1-1, with D maybe TRBD1 (6 bases). The CDR3 runs 14 residues. In germline, CDR1 is MDHEN, CDR2 SYDVKM. Trimming took off 2 bases at V and 2 bases at J, with 9 bases between the two ends. This CDR3 reads CASSLPGHNTEAFF. Written as DNA, the CDR3 is TGTGCCAGCAGTTTACCGGGACACAACACTGAAGCTTTCTTT.

The rearrangement links TRBV7-2 to TRBJ1-5, with 7 bases identical to TRBD1. The trim removed 5 bases at V and 1 base at J, leaving 2 bases unmatched. This CDR3 is built from 14 residues. Germline V gene lookup returns CDR1 SGHTA and CDR2 FQGNSA. For the CDR3, the DNA is TGTGCCAGCAGCCTGACAGGGAGCAATCAGCCCCAGCATTTT. It is translated as CASSLTGSNQPQHF.

The V and J genes are TRBV9 and TRBJ2-3; tentatively, D is TRBD2 (6 bases). V was shortened by 3 bases and J by 3 bases, with 14 bases between the two germline ends. This CDR3 contains 15 residues. The germline V gene encodes CDR1 SGDLS and CDR2 YYNGEE. The CDR3 DNA reads as TGTGCCAGCAGCGGGGCTGCGGGATTAACAGATACGCAGTATTTT. Translation: CASSGAAGLTDTQYF.

Only one count was recorded for this clone. The chain uses TRBV19 and TRBJ1-5; possible D gene TRBD1, 5 bases. The ends were cut back, 3 bases at V and 3 bases at J, with 12 bases in the middle. This CDR3 has 15 residues. Germline-derived CDR1 and CDR2 are LNHDA and SQIVND (reference sequence). CDR3 loop: CASSIWSGPNQPQHF. CDR3 nucleotides: TGTGCCAGTAGTATTTGGTCAGGGCCCAATCAGCCCCAGCATTTT. The variable domain in full, completed from reference TRBV19 and TRBJ1-5, reads DGGITQSPKYLFRKEGQNVTLSCEQNLNHDAMYWYRQDPGQGLRLIYYSQIVNDFQKGDIAEGYSVSREKKESFPLTVTSAQKNPTAFYLCASSIWSGPNQPQHFGDGTRLSIL.

CDR3 in amino acids: CAAVFGGGTYGYTF. The CDR3 DNA reads as TGTGCCGCAGTTTTTGGCGGAGGAACCTATGGCTACACCTTC. The chain combines TRBV28 with TRBJ1-2; no definite D call. In germline, CDR1 is MDHEN, CDR2 SYDVKM. Deletions cut 11 bases from V and 4 bases from J, with 20 bases between. This CDR3 comprises 14 residues.

The V call is TRBV28, the J call TRBJ2-7; maybe TRBD2 (6 bases). Trimming stripped 1 base from V and 7 bases from J, with 14 bases between. The CDR3 consists of 14 residues. The germline CDR1 and CDR2 sequences are MDHEN and SYDVKM. This chain's CDR3 is CASSLSGTSSEQYF. The CDR3 bases are TGTGCCAGCAGTTTATCCGGGACTTCCTCAGAGCAGTACTTC.

This clone was recorded at least ten times. The rearrangement links TRBV10-2 to TRBJ2-2; D is possibly TRBD2 (7 bases). The CDR3 runs to 15 residues. V lost 6 bases and J lost 7, with 18 bases in between. CDR1 WSHSY and CDR2 SAAADI come from the germline V gene. CDR3 sequence reads: CASRGLGGRNGELFF. The CDR3 DNA follows: TGCGCCAGCAGGGGACTGGGGGGGCGAAACGGGGAGCTGTTTTTT.

V usage is TRBV7-2 and J usage is TRBJ2-3; the match to TRBD2 covers 8 bases. V was pared by 5 bases and J by 5 bases, with 6 bases of the junction left unmatched. The CDR3 runs 14 residues. Germline V lookup: CDR1 SGHTA, CDR2 FQGNSA. The CDR3 bases are TGTGCCAGCAGCGCCGGGACTAGAATAGATACGCAGTATTTT. It encodes CASSAGTRIDTQYF.

The J gene is TRBJ1-1, the V gene TRBV5-1; D is uncertain. With 4 bases removed from V and 4 bases from J, the gap between germline ends came to 14 bases. Germline CDR1 reads SGHRS; CDR2 reads YFSETQ. CDR3 length equals 14 residues. CDR3 residues: CASSLGPTSTEAFF. DNA for the CDR3: TGCGCCAGCAGCCTCGGCCCCACTAGCACTGAAGCTTTCTTT.

This clone was seen once. This chain links TRBV23-1 with TRBJ2-7; D is unclear. TRBV23-1 is known as an ORF, though its function is uncertain. This CDR3 has 12 residues. The germline V and J ends were trimmed by 7 bases and 2 bases, with 9 bases remaining between them. Here the CDR3 reads CASKDTTYEQYF. CDR3 in DNA: TGCGCCAGCAAAGACACAACCTACGAGCAGTACTTC.